The T cell receptor (beta chain) under discussion was sequenced for a study of beta chain features in type 1 diabetes. Broader study findings: For cells with high TCR expression, cDNA sequencing could yield over-representation. For Type 1 diabetes patients, all four CD4+ subsets carried TCRB CDR3s that were moderately but significantly shorter.

One heparinised blood draw averaging about 116 mL was given by each donor. Expressed TCRB transcripts were sequenced, since all the RNA that had been isolated was reverse transcribed. Here immunoSEQ multiplex PCR was the method, and the copy in TCRdb shows in-frame clones only, minus some. This sample has 100,000 to 150,000 clones, with roughly a sixth found just once. Notes on this clone: The antigen is not known.

Sequenced material: central memory CD4+ T cells from blood. This receptor was obtained from a man between 18 and 29 years old with type 1 diabetes.

In nucleotides, the CDR3 is TGTGCCAGCAGTTTTCATTCCAGTCCCGACACTGAAGCTTTCTTT. The encoded protein is CASSFHSSPDTEAFF. The rearrangement uses TRBV27 and TRBJ1-1, with D unclear. V dropped 3 bases and J dropped 3 bases, with 14 bases sitting between them. CDR1 is MNHEY and CDR2 is SMNVEV in the germline V gene (reference sequence). CDR3 length equals 15 residues.